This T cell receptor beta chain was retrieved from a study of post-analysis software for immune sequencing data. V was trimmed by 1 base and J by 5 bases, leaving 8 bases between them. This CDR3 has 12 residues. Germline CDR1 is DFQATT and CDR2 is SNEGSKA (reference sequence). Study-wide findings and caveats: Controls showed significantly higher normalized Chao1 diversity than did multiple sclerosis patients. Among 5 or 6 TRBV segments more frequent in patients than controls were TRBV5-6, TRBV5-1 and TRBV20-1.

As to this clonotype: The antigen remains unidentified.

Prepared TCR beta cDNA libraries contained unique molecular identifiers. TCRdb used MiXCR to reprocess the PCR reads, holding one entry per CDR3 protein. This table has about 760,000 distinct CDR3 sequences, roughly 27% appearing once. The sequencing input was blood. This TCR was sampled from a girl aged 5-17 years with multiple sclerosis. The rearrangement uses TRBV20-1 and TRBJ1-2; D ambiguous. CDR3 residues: CSARGVAYGYTF. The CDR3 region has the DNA TGCAGTGCTAGAGGGGTCGCATATGGCTACACCTTC.